The 18 T cell receptor beta chains below all came from one sample that was sequenced in a study of T cells after yellow fever vaccination. One entry per CDR3 protein, called by TCRdb with MiXCR from the 5' RACE reads. This sample carries hundreds of thousands of distinct CDR3 sequences, around 13% of them seen once, and the ten largest clones take approximately 3.4%. The specimen comprised CD4+ T cells sorted from PBMCs, sampled 15 days after the yellow fever booster vaccination. These TCRs come from a young man who received the YFV17D yellow fever vaccine.

This clonotype was recorded a few times. The gene calls are TRBV20-1 and TRBJ2-2; a weak D match, TRBD1 (7 bases). The germline gives CDR1 DFQATT, CDR2 SNEGSKA (reference sequence). Trimming left V 1 base short and J 4 bases short, with 10 bases between. The CDR3 sequence is 14 residues long. The CDR3 DNA is TGCAGTGCTAGAGCCCAGGGGGGCACCGGGGAGCTGTTTTTT. Encoded protein: CSARAQGGTGELFF.

The sample holds many counts of this clonotype. The CDR3 protein is CASSPSGQTYNEQFF. DNA for the CDR3: TGCGCCAGCAGCCCCTCGGGACAGACCTACAATGAGCAGTTCTTC. The chain carries TRBV5-1 and TRBJ2-1, with TRBD1 matching over 7 bases. Germline CDR1 is SGHRS and CDR2 is YFSETQ. V was pared by 4 bases and J by 2 bases, with 6 bases of the junction left unmatched. This CDR3 spans 15 amino acids.

The chain joins TRBV6-1 to TRBJ1-3, with no clear D. Looked up from germline, CDR1 is MNHNS and CDR2 is SASEGT. The length of the CDR3 is 16 residues. The germline V and J ends were trimmed by 3 bases and 0 bases, with 12 bases remaining between them. The DNA of the CDR3 is TGTGCCAGCAGTGAGGCTTACCCGAGCTCTGGAAACACCATATATTTT. It is translated as CASSEAYPSSGNTIYF.

This clonotype was detected only a few times. The chain uses TRBV18 and TRBJ1-5, with D unclear. The CDR3 consists of 16 residues. CDR1 and CDR2 (germline): KGHSH, LQKENI. Trimming pared 1 base from V and 0 bases from J, leaving 10 bases between. CDR3 region: CASSPRGTLSNQPQHF. The CDR3 region has the DNA TGTGCCAGCTCACCACGGGGTACTCTTAGCAATCAGCCCCAGCATTTT.

The gene calls are TRBV20-1 and TRBJ2-1; 7 nucleotides agree with TRBD2. The CDR3 sequence is 14 residues long. Germline assignment: CDR1 DFQATT and CDR2 SNEGSKA (reference sequence). The V segment lost 6 bases and the J segment 4 bases; nucleotides outside the gene matches: 9. The chain's CDR3 is CSALPASGYNEQFF. In DNA form, the CDR3 reads TGCAGTGCCCTTCCGGCTAGCGGATACAATGAGCAGTTCTTC.

The chain joins TRBV20-1 to TRBJ1-2; TRBD1 aligns across 7 bases. This CDR3 is 13 amino acids long. V was clipped by 5 bases and J by 3 bases; unmatched bases: 6. Germline V gene data show CDR1 as DFQATT and CDR2 as SNEGSKA (reference sequence). The CDR3 DNA reads TGCAGTGCTCCCTTAACAGGGGACTATGGCTACACCTTC. Translating it yields CSAPLTGDYGYTF.

This clonotype was detected a few times. V usage is TRBV6-2 or TRBV6-3 and J usage is TRBJ2-5; TRBD1 might be the D (5 bases). The germline V gene encodes CDR1 MNHEY and CDR2 SVGEGT. This CDR3 comprises 14 residues. The V end lost 3 bases, the J end lost 2 bases, and 10 bases lay between the germline ends. The CDR3, as DNA: TGTGCCAGCAGTTATGGACACCAGCAAGAGACCCAGTACTTC. It specifies CASSYGHQQETQYF.

The table lists this clonotype with a few counts. The CDR3 nucleotides read TGCAGCGTTGTCTGGGGACAGGGGTACGAGCAGTACTTC. This sequence encodes CSVVWGQGYEQYF. This rearrangement joins TRBV29-1 to TRBJ2-7, with 10 positions matching TRBD1. The CDR3 loop spans 13 amino acids. The V gene's germline CDR1 is SQVTM and CDR2 ANQGSEA. With V trimmed by 4 bases and J by 4 bases, 4 bases remained unmatched.

This clonotype was detected a few times. The rearrangement links TRBV20-1 to TRBJ2-6; D is possibly TRBD1 or TRBD2 (6 bases each). The CDR3 runs to 15 residues. Trimming left V 6 bases short and J 0 bases short, with 12 bases between. Germline-derived CDR1 and CDR2 are DFQATT and SNEGSKA (reference sequence). The CDR3 loop is CSAGGGSSGANVLTF. The CDR3 coding sequence is TGCAGTGCAGGAGGGGGGAGCTCTGGGGCCAACGTCCTGACTTTC.

The rearrangement links TRBV20-1 to TRBJ1-3; unclear D gene. V shed 0 bases and J shed 4 bases, with 10 bases lying between them. This CDR3 region has 14 residues. Germline loops: CDR1 DFQATT, CDR2 SNEGSKA (reference sequence). The CDR3 region is CSARDFSSGNTIYF. The CDR3 DNA sequence: TGCAGTGCTAGAGATTTTTCTTCCGGAAACACCATATATTTT.

In this sample, this clonotype turned up a few times. The V gene is TRBV6-5, the J gene TRBJ2-7; D may correspond to TRBD1 or TRBD2 (6 bases each). Trimming left V 8 bases short and J 2 bases short, with 25 bases between. Germline values: CDR1 MNHEY, CDR2 SVGAGI. This CDR3 comprises 17 residues. CDR3 bases: TGTGCCAGCCACAGAGGGGGGACCTACGATTTCCCCTACGAGCAGTACTTC. Its protein product is CASHRGGTYDFPYEQYF.

This clonotype was found once. The chain employs TRBV5-4 and TRBJ1-6; a possible D gene is TRBD1 (6 bases). Per germline, CDR1 SGHNT and CDR2 YYREEE (reference sequence). V was cut by 5 bases and J by 7 bases, with 10 bases left in between. The CDR3 extends over 13 amino acids. In nucleotides, the CDR3 is TGTGCCAGCAGACCCCAGGGGAATTCACCCCTCCACTTT. Amino acid sequence: CASRPQGNSPLHF.

This clonotype was picked up many times. V and J are TRBV6-2 or TRBV6-3 and TRBJ2-2, with TRBD2 matching over 7 bases. Per germline, CDR1 MNHEY and CDR2 SVGEGT. After removal of 8 bases from V and 10 bases from J, the junction contained 1 base not matched to a gene. The CDR3 contains 10 residues. The CDR3 coding sequence is TGTGCCAGCGGGAGGGTGGAGCTGTTTTTT. Translation: CASGRVELFF.

The chain employs TRBV10-1 and TRBJ1-5, with 7 positions matching TRBD1. The CDR3 loop spans 13 amino acids. V dropped 4 bases and J dropped 6; count of bases not matched to a gene: 3. Germline V gives CDR1 WNHNN, CDR2 SYGVQD (reference sequence). CDR3 coding DNA: TGCGCCAGCAGTGGACAGGGAAGTCAGCCCCAGCATTTT. Encoded protein: CASSGQGSQPQHF.

The table lists this clonotype with a few counts. This chain links TRBV27 with TRBJ2-1; 11 positions agree with TRBD1. The CDR3 is 15 amino acids. The V and J ends lost 3 bases and 7 bases, in that order; junction bases with no gene match: 5. The germline CDR1 and CDR2 sequences are MNHEY and SMNVEV (reference sequence). The CDR3 DNA reads TGTGCCAGCAGTTTTCGGGACAGGGGGAGGAATGAGCAGTTCTTC. This translates into CASSFRDRGRNEQFF.

V and J are TRBV14 and TRBJ1-3, with D hard to call. V lost 0 bases and J lost 0, with 9 bases in between. Germline V CDR1 and CDR2: SGHDN, FVKESK. The CDR3 is 16 amino acids. CDR3 nucleotides: TGTGCCAGCAGCCAAGATCAGTTGATCTCTGGAAACACCATATATTTT. The encoded protein is CASSQDQLISGNTIYF.

This clonotype was recorded at least ten times. This sequence joins TRBV4-3 and TRBJ1-2; D might be TRBD1 (5 bases). The CDR3 totals 13 residues. Germline CDR1 is LGHNA and CDR2 is YSLEER. Trimming took off 4 bases at V and 5 bases at J, with 11 bases between the two ends. CDR3 DNA: TGCGCCAGCAGCCCCGGGGCGGGTTATGGCTACACCTTC. It codes for CASSPGAGYGYTF.

The J gene is TRBJ2-7, the V gene TRBV28; 9 bases agree with TRBD1. With 3 bases clipped from V and 5 bases from J, the junction kept 5 bases outside the gene matches. The CDR3 loop spans 14 amino acids. Germline lookup yields CDR1 MDHEN and CDR2 SYDVKM. CDR3 loop: CASSLGQGVNEQYV. CDR3 nucleotides: TGTGCCAGCAGTTTGGGACAGGGTGTCAACGAGCAGTACGTC.